The following is a TCR beta chain sequence with its context. The CDR3 consists of 15 residues. The V gene's germline CDR1 is SGHVS and CDR2 FNYEAQ. The V segment lost 3 bases and the J segment 9 bases; nucleotides outside the gene matches: 9. Only in-frame clones appear in the TCRdb table, and some are missing; sequencing was by immunoSEQ multiplex PCR. The table records about 140,000 clones, about nine tenths of them present only once. This sample was taken from a study of blood T cell repertoires in COVID-19. Sequenced material: peripheral blood. This receptor was identified in a human donor in a cohort sampled during active COVID-19. The chain joins TRBV7-6 to TRBJ2-1, with 9 bases lining up with TRBD1. The CDR3 region has the DNA TGTGCCAGCAGCTTCCGGGACAGGGATTCGCCTGAGCAGTTCTTC. This translates into CASSFRDRDSPEQFF.